This TCR beta chain comes out of a study of shared clonotypes between healthy human individuals. Study at large: Each donor's CD8 memory used one plate, CD8 naive two, each CD4 subset three. The study, taken as a whole, reports: Estimated clonotype richness was generally higher in naive than memory subsets. Sorted-subset sequencing, rarefaction showed, was incomplete despite large depth.

In the authors' methods: ImmunoSEQ sequences covered only the junction and lacked quality scores; filtering therefore differed. Only in-frame clones appear in the TCRdb table, and some are missing; sequencing was by immunoSEQ multiplex PCR. V and J calls plus clone size are reproduced from that table; the DNA served to infer D and trimming. The sample records some 2.4 million clones, roughly 93% being singletons. Details on this clone: Antigen specificity is unknown. This CDR3 is also generated by other DNA sequences in the sample.

What was sequenced was naive CD4+ T cells from PBMCs. Subset in this sample: CD45RA+ positively selected. The origin of this receptor is a man aged 18 to 30 in good health. Some clones in this sample may be carry-over from other donors' samples.

This CDR3 is CASSQQGSNQPQHF. As DNA, the CDR3 is TGTGCCAGCTCACAACAGGGTAGCAATCAGCCCCAGCATTTT. The chain combines TRBV18 with TRBJ1-5, with D tentatively TRBD1 (6 bases). Germline CDR1 is KGHSH and CDR2 is LQKENI. The CDR3 spans 14 residues. Trimming removed 4 bases at V and 0 bases at J, with 7 bases between.